The source of this T cell receptor (beta chain) is a study of T cell responses to AZD1222 COVID-19 vaccine (dated by TCRdb to about 2021). Some background on the complete study: A total of 230 to 250 trial participants underwent TCR sequencing, of whom 207 received two doses of AZD1222 and some 26 received two doses of the MenACWY control vaccine. Enrollment into the trials was organized by age into subgroups of 18-55, 56-69 and 70-plus years, and those subgroups contained roughly 150, 30 and 60 TCR-sequenced participants, respectively. On the study overall, not on this receptor specifically: No day 14 peak-response samples were available, so repertoires were characterized only after the peak T cell response. Most participants were white British and females outnumbered males, and the authors suggested that clonal diversity may have been underestimated. The 56-69-year group was small, and its depth increase did not reach significance, likely because of low power. Vaccine-associated CD4 TCRs spanned the whole spike protein, with dominant responses in regions 160-218 and 743-854. A significant rise in spike-specific TCR breadth and depth was observed after two AZD1222 doses relative to day 0 and relative to MenACWY recipients. Conclusions about previously exposed vaccinees are limited because only six or seven AZD1222 recipients were SARS-CoV-2 seropositive at baseline. Reportedly, close to half of the unique spike-specific TCRs recognized epitopes lying outside the regions that are mutated in the B.1.351 and B.1.1.7 variants.

Interpreted using the paper, the time point label stands for: baseline before first vaccination. In light of the paper, this sample's treatment or condition label describes: meningococcal conjugate vaccine given as trial control. Samples from vaccinated people were obtained from the UK trials COV001 and COV002, which included a single-blind randomized controlled phase 2/3 trial of AZD1222 (ChAdOx1 nCoV-19) in healthy adults. For TCRbeta chain sequencing, PBMC samples were collected from trial participants at day 0 and at day 28 after the second dose. Its CDR3 holds 11 amino acids, cysteine through phenylalanine. The only DNA kept is the CDR3, 33 bases in frame from the first base. Cut back by 0 bases and 9 bases, the V and J ends lie 5 bases apart. Based on the germline V gene (reference sequence), the CDR1 and CDR2 sequences are DFQATT and SNEGSKA. Worth noting for this clone: Its antigen specificity is not known. Base qualities are not recorded, but no much larger clone differs from it by a single base.

The CDR3 regions of human TCRbeta chains were analyzed by immunosequencing. Under the source paper's analysis protocol: Repertoire TCRs were checked for matches against a reference library of SARS-CoV-2-specific TCRs that had been generated using the MIRA antigen-specificity platform. Breadth was defined as the fraction of unique TCRs that were SARS-CoV-2-associated, and depth was defined as the fraction of total T cells that were SARS-CoV-2-associated. Using the MIRA data, every spike-specific TCR was mapped to the spike region that the TCR reacted to and assigned to either a CD4 or a CD8 class. Log10-transformed breadth and depth values were compared by one-way ANOVA with Sidak's multiple comparisons tests. In its TCRdb copy, this immuneACCESS table keeps in-frame sequences only and misses some clones. Where compared with another copy, unresolved V genes explain less than half of these, and the others have no known cause. For V, J and clone size, that table is used; D and trimming come from the DNA. In all, the sample holds roughly 130,000 clones, and roughly 88% of those were seen once. Jointly, the top ten make up 18% of the sample.

The chain is made from TRBV20-1 and TRBJ2-2; no D segment can be confidently identified. This receptor was obtained from an adult in good health. The starting material was peripheral blood, obtained on day 0 of MenACWY control vaccination. The CDR3 amino acid sequence is: CSAREGRELFF. The bases read TGCAGTGCTAGAGAGGGAAGGGAGCTGTTTTTT.